The rows below give T cell receptor beta chains drawn from one sample of a study of CD8 T cells in Susac syndrome. TCRdb called the immunoSEQ multiplex PCR reads again in MiXCR, with one record for every CDR3 protein. The data hold more than 200,000 distinct CDR3 sequences, with 85% to 95% observed a single time. The sequencing input was CD4+ T cells from PBMCs. Source of these receptors: a human donor with multiple sclerosis. CDR3s include the opening cysteine and the closing phenylalanine or tryptophan.

TRBV5-1	TRBJ2-3	CASSPEGTRGVDTQYF
TRBV29-1	TRBJ2-3	CSVEGNRVSTDTQYF
TRBV27	TRBJ2-5	CASSPLTRGAETQYF
TRBV4-1	TRBJ2-3	CASSQSPGLAGDTQYF
TRBV20-1	TRBJ2-7	CSASLPYEQYF
TRBV9	TRBJ2-5	CASSPTRDVGTQYF
TRBV10-3	TRBJ2-5	CAISDPQETQYF
TRBV28	TRBJ1-4	CASSLPDRGKLFF
TRBV5-1	TRBJ1-5	CASSPTGGQQPQHF
TRBV21-1	TRBJ2-7	CASPRSPNRAGFSYEQYF
TRBV15	TRBJ2-5	CATSPVDGLAETQYF
TRBV19	TRBJ1-5	CASKKRDQNQPQHF
TRBV27	TRBJ1-1	CASSLSPMGRSWLVAFF
TRBV20-1	TRBJ1-1	CSARETGRTEAFF
TRBV7-2	TRBJ2-4	CASSLGTHGGNIQYF
TRBV2	TRBJ2-4	CASSEGRKPDVGHF
TRBV7-2	TRBJ2-5	CASSLALLAGGDGETQYF
TRBV29-1	TRBJ1-2	CSVEDRNRADGYTF
TRBV18	TRBJ1-5	CASSREGGRNNQPQHF
TRBV6-6	TRBJ2-7	CASRLGQGAVDEQYF
TRBV5-6	TRBJ1-5	CASSLEGTQPQHF
TRBV9	TRBJ1-4	CASSAVTGDNEKLFF
TRBV12-3/TRBV12-4	TRBJ2-1	CASSFRASGGSEQFF
TRBV14	TRBJ2-5	CASSTRGVTQYF
TRBV10-3	TRBJ2-5	CAIKSETGALETQYF
TRBV6-4	TRBJ1-2	CASSLEATGDGYTF
TRBV12-3/TRBV12-4	TRBJ2-3	CASSLGRSVTVTDTQYF
TRBV2	TRBJ1-6	CASTQGAGILPLHF
TRBV5-1	TRBJ2-3	CASSLVAGGDTQYF
TRBV20-1	TRBJ2-1	CSGASGGEVGEQFF
TRBV19	TRBJ1-2	CASGPGQGRGYTF
TRBV20-1	TRBJ1-1	CSARGQNTEAFF
TRBV20-1	TRBJ1-6	CSAYRQGAFSPLHF
TRBV20-1	TRBJ2-6	CSARAVFGPGANVLTF
TRBV27	TRBJ2-3	CATQLSGTDTQYF
TRBV3-1	TRBJ1-5	CASSQGTGAGEPQHF
TRBV7-9	TRBJ2-1	CASSFGGGATEQFF
TRBV20-1	TRBJ1-6	CSARGPVSYNSPLHF
TRBV28	TRBJ1-1	CASRPDREVSYTEAFF
TRBV12-3/TRBV12-4	TRBJ2-6	CASSPPSGTGANVLTF
TRBV5-1	TRBJ1-1	CASSFSSGDYGTEAFF
TRBV5-1	TRBJ2-1	CASSSGTSGAPNEQFF
TRBV27	TRBJ2-2	CASSFGRVSGELFF
TRBV3-1	TRBJ2-5	CASTPGAGPPETQYF
TRBV6-6	TRBJ1-6	CASSYSRGNNSPLHF
TRBV3-1	TRBJ2-3	CASSLGTAASTDTQYF
TRBV7-2	TRBJ2-3	CASSLAGGRGGDTQYF
TRBV7-2	TRBJ1-2	CASSRDIRLVGYTF
TRBV10-3	TRBJ2-7	CAISESFLIF
TRBV10-3	TRBJ1-2	CAISAGTGASTF
TRBV5-6	TRBJ1-3	CASSFFDREHRNTIYF
TRBV3-1	TRBJ2-5	CASSPTGAETQYF
TRBV4-1	TRBJ1-5	CASSPSRRSNQPQHF
TRBV20-1	TRBJ2-3	CSASLTANTDTQYF
TRBV12-3/TRBV12-4	TRBJ2-1	CASSVLAGGPNEQFF
TRBV4-1	TRBJ2-1	CASSQDLASGEYNEQFF
TRBV6-5	TRBJ1-2	CASSYSLTGDGYTF
TRBV14	TRBJ1-1	CASSQTGDTEAFF
TRBV3-1	TRBJ2-2	CASSQGIGTGELFF
TRBV3-1	TRBJ2-5	CASSQRFLASQETQYF